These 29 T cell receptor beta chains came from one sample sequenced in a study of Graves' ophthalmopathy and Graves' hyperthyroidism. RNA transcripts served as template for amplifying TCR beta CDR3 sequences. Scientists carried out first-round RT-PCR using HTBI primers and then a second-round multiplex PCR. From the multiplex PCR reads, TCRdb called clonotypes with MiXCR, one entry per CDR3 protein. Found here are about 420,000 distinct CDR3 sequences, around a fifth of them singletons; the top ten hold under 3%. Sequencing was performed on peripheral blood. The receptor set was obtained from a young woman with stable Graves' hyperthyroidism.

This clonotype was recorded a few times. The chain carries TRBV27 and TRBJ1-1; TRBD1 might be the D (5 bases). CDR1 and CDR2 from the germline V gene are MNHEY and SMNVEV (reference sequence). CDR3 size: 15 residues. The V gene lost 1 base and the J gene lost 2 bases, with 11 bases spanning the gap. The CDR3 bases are TGTGCCAGCAGTTTATACGGGACGGACAACACTGAAGCTTTCTTT. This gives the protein CASSLYGTDNTEAFF.

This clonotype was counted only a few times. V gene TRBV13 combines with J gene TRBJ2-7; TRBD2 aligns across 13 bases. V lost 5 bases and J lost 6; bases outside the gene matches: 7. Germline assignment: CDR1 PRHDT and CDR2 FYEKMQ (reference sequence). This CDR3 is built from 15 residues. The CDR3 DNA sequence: TGTGCCAGCAGCGGTACTAGCGGGAGGGCCGGCGAGCAGTACTTC. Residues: CASSGTSGRAGEQYF. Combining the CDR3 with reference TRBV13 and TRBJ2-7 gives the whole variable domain AAGVIQSPRHLIKEKRETATLKCYPIPRHDTVYWYQQGPGQDPQFLISFYEKMQSDKGSIPDRFSAQQFSDYHSELNMSSLELGDSALYFCASSGTSGRAGEQYFGPGTRLTVT.

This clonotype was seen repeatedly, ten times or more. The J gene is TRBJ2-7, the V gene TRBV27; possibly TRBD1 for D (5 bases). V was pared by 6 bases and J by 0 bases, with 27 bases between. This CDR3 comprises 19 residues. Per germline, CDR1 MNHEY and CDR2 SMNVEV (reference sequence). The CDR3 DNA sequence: TGTGCCAGCAGACCTCCGTGGAACCGACAGTACAAAGACTCCTACGAGCAGTACTTC. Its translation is CASRPPWNRQYKDSYEQYF.

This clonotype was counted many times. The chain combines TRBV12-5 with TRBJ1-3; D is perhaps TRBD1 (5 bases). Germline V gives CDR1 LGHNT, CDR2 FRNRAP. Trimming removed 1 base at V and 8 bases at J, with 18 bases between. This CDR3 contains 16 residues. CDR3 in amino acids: CASGLDAQGLGYTIYF. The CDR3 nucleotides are TGTGCTAGTGGTTTGGATGCCCAGGGCCTCGGTTACACCATATATTTT.

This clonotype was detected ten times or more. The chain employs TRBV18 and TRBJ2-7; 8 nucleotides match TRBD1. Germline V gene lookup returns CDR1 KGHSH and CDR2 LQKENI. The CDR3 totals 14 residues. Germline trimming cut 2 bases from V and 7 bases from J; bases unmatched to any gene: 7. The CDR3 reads CASSPMDRVGEQYF. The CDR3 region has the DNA TGTGCCAGCTCACCAATGGACAGGGTCGGGGAGCAGTACTTC. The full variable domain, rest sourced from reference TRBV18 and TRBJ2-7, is NAGVMQNPRHLVRRRGQEARLRCSPMKGHSHVYWYRQLPEEGLKFMVYLQKENIIDESGMPKERFSAEFPKEGPSILRIQQVVRGDSAAYFCASSPMDRVGEQYFGPGTRLTVT.

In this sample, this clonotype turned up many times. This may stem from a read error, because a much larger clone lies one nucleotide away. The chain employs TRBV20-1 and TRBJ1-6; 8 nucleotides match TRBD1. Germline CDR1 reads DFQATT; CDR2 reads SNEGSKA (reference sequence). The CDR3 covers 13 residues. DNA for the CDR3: TGCAGTGCCCCCTGGCAGGGGGCTTCACTCCTCCACTTT. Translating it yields CSAPWQGASLLHF.

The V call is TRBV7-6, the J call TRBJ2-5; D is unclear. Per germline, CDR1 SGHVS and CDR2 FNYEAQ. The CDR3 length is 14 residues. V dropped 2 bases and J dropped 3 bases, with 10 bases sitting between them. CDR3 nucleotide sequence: TGTGCCAGCAGCTTATCGGTACAGAAAGAGACCCAGTACTTC. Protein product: CASSLSVQKETQYF.

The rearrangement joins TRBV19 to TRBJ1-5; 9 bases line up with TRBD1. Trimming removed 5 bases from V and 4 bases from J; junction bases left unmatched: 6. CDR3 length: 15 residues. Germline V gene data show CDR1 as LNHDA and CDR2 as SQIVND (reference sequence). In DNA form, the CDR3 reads TGTGCCAGTAGTGAGACGGGGACAGGGAATCAGCCCCAGCATTTT. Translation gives CASSETGTGNQPQHF.

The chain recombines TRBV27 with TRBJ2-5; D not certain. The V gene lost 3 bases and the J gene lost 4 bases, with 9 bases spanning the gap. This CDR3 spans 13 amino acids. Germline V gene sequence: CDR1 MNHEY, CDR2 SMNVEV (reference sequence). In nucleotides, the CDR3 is TGTGCCAGCAGTTTGGGATGGGGAGAGACCCAGTACTTC. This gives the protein CASSLGWGETQYF.

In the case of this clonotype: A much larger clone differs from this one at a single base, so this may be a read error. CDR3 amino acids: CASSLWRSSNQLQHF. In DNA, the CDR3 is TGTGCCAGCAGTTTATGGCGGAGTAGCAATCAGCTCCAGCATTTT. The V and J genes are TRBV28 and TRBJ1-5; D is unclear. The CDR3 is 15 amino acids. Per germline, CDR1 MDHEN and CDR2 SYDVKM.

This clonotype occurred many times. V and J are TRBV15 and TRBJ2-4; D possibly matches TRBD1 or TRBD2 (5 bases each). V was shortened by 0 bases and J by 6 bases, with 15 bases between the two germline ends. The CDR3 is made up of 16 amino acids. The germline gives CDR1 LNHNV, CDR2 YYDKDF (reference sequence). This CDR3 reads CATSRDSGQVGNIQYF. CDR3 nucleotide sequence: TGTGCCACCAGCAGAGATTCGGGGCAGGTCGGAAACATTCAGTACTTC.

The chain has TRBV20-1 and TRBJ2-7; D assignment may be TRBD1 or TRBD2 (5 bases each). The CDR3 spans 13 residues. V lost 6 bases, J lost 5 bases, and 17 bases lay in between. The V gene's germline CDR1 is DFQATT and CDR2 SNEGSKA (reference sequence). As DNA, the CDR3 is TGCAGTGCCCCCCGTGGGGGTTTTAACGAGCAGTACTTC. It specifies CSAPRGGFNEQYF.

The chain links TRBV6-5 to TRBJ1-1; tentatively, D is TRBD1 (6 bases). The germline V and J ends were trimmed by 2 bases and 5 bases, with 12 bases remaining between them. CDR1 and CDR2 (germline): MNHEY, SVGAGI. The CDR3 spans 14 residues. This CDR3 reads CASSYPGQGTEAFF. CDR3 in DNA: TGTGCCAGCAGTTACCCGGGACAAGGGACTGAAGCTTTCTTT.

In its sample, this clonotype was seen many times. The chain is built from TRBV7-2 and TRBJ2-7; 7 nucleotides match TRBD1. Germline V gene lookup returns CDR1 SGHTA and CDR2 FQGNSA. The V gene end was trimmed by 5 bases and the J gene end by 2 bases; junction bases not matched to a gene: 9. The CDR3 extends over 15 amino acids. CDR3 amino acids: CASSRDGQVTYEQYF. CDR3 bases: TGTGCCAGCAGCCGAGATGGACAGGTGACCTACGAGCAGTACTTC.

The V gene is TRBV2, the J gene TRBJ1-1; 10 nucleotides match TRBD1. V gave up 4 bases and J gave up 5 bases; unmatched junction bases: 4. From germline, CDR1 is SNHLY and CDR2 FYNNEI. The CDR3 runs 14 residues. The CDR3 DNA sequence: TGTGCCAGCAGTGCGGACAGGGGGAAGACTGAAGCTTTCTTT. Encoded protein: CASSADRGKTEAFF.

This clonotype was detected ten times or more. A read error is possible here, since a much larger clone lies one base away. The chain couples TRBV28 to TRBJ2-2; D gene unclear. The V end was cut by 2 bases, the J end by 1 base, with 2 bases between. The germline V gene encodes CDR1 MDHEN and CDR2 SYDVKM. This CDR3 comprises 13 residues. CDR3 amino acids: CASSLRNTGELFF. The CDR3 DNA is TGTGCCAGCAGTTTACGGAACACCGGGGAGCTGTTTTTT. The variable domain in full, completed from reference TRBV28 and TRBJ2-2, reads DVKVTQSSRYLVKRTGEKVFLECVQDMDHENMFWYRQDPGLGLRLIYFSYDVKMKEKGDIPEGYSVSREKKERFSLILESASTNQTSMYLCASSLRNTGELFFGEGSRLTVL.

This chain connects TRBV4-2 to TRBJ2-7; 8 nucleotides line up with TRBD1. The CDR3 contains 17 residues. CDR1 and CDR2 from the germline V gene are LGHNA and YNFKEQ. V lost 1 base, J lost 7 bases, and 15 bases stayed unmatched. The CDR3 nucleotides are TGTGCCAGCAGCCAAGTGGCAGGGGGCGCAGACGAGAGGGAGCAGTACTTC. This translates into CASSQVAGGADEREQYF.

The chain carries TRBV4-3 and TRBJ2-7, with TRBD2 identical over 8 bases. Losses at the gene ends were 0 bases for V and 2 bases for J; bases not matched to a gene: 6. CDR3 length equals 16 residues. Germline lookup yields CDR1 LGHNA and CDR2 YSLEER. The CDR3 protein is CASSQEIAGGAYEQYF. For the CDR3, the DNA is TGCGCCAGCAGCCAAGAAATCGCGGGAGGTGCCTACGAGCAGTACTTC.

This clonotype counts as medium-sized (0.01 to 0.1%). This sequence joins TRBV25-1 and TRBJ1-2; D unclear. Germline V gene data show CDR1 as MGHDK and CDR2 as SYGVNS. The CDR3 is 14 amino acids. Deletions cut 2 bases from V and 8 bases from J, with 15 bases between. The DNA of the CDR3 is TGTGCCAGCAGTGAAACACAGAGGTTAAGAGGCTACACCTTC. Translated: CASSETQRLRGYTF.

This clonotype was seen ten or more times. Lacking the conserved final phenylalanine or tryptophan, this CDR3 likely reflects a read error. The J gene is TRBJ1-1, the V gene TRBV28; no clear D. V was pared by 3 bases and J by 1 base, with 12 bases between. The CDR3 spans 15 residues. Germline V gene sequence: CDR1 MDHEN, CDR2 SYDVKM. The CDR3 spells CASSLRVLGNTEAFL. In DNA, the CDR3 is TGTGCCAGCAGTTTGCGAGTTTTAGGGAACACTGAAGCTTTCCTT.

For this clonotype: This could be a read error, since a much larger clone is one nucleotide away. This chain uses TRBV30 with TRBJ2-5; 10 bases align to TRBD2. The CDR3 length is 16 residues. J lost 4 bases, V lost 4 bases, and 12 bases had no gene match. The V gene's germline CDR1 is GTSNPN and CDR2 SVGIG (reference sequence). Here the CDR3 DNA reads TGTGCCTGGAATCCTCTGCTAGCGGGAGCGGGAGAGACCCAGTACTTC. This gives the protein CAWNPLLAGAGETQYF.

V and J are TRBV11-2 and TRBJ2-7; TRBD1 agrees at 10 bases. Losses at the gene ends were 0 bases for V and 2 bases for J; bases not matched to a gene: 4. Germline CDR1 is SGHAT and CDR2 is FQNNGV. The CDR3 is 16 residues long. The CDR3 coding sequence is TGTGCCAGCAGCTTAGATGGGACAGGGGTCGCCTACGAGCAGTACTTC. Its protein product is CASSLDGTGVAYEQYF.

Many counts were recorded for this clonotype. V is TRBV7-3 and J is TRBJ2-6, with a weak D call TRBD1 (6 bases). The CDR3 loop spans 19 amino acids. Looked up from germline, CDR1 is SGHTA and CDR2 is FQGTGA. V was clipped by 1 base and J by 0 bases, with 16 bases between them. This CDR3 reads CASSLSRQARFSGANVLTF. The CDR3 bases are TGTGCCAGCAGCTTAAGTCGACAGGCGCGCTTCTCTGGGGCCAACGTCCTGACTTTC.

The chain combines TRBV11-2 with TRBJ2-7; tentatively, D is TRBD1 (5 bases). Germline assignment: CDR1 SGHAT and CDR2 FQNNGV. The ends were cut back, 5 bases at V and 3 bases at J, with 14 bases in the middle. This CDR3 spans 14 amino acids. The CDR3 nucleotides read TGTGCCAGCAGCCCCCTGCGTACAGGCTACGAGCAGTACTTC. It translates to CASSPLRTGYEQYF.

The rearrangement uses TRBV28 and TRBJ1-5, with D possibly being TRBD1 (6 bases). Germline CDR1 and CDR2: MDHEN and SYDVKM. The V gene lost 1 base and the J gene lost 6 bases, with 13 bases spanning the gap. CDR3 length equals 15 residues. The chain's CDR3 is CASSLLRGGGQPQHF. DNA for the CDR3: TGTGCCAGCAGTTTATTGCGGGGGGGCGGTCAGCCCCAGCATTTT.

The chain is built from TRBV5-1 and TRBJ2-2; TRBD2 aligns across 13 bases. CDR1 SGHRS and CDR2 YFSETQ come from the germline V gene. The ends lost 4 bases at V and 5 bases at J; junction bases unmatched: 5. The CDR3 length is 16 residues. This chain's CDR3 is CASSGGLAGKTGELFF. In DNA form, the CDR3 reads TGCGCCAGCAGCGGGGGACTAGCGGGGAAGACCGGGGAGCTGTTTTTT.

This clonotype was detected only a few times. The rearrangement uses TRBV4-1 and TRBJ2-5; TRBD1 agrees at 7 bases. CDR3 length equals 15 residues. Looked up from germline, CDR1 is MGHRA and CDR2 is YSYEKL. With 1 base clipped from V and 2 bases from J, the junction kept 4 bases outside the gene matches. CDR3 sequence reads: CASSQGGQIQETQYF. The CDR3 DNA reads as TGCGCCAGCAGCCAAGGGGGACAGATACAAGAGACCCAGTACTTC.

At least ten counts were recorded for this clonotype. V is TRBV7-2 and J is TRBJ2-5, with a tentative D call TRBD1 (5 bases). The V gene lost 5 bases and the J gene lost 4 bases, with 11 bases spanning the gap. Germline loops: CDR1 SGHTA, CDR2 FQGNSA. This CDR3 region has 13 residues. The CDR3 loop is CASSPGIAETQYF. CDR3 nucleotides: TGTGCCAGCAGCCCAGGGATCGCAGAGACCCAGTACTTC.

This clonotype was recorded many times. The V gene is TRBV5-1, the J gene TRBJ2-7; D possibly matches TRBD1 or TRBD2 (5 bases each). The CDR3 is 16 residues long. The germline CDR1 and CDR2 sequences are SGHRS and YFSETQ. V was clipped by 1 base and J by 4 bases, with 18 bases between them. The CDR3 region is CASSLKTAERVYEQYF. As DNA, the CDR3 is TGCGCCAGCAGCTTGAAGACAGCGGAGAGGGTTTACGAGCAGTACTTC.